One sample yielded the 2 T cell receptor beta chains listed below, sequenced in a study of CD8+ T cells in alopecia areata listed by TCRdb under 2018. Library creation used the immunoSEQ multiplex PCR assay. For TCR sequencing, RNA was extracted from every sample and reverse transcribed into cDNA to serve as template. Not all clones reach the TCRdb copy of this immuneACCESS table, which keeps in-frame sequences only. Checked studies attribute under half of the gap to unresolved V genes and leave the rest unexplained. A total of roughly 110,000 clones appear in this sample, 45% to 65% of them only once. The ten biggest clones cover about 3.7% of the sample. The time point label corresponds to: less than 25 weeks on oral tofacitinib. The treatment or condition label, as the study defines it: oral pan-JAK inhibitor, 5-10 mg twice daily. This sample comprised CD4+ T cells sorted from blood, obtained at week 24, from a patient treated with tofacitinib. The receptor source for this set is a human donor with alopecia areata.

This chain uses TRBV20-1 with TRBJ2-7; D is uncertain. The germline V gene has CDR1 DFQATT and CDR2 SNEGSKA (reference sequence). V lost 4 bases to trimming and J lost 4 bases, with 8 bases between them. This CDR3 is 11 amino acids long. CDR3 coding DNA: TGCAGTGCTATCATAGGATACGAGCAGTACTTC. It specifies CSAIIGYEQYF.

The chain is built from TRBV29-1 and TRBJ1-5; TRBD1 is a possible D gene (6 bases). There are 13 residues in the CDR3. CDR1 and CDR2 (germline): SQVTM, ANQGSEA. Trimming took 7 bases from V and 6 from J, leaving 16 bases between them. This chain's CDR3 is CSACSGGGQPQHF. For the CDR3, the DNA is TGCAGCGCGTGCTCGGGAGGGGGTCAGCCCCAGCATTTT.